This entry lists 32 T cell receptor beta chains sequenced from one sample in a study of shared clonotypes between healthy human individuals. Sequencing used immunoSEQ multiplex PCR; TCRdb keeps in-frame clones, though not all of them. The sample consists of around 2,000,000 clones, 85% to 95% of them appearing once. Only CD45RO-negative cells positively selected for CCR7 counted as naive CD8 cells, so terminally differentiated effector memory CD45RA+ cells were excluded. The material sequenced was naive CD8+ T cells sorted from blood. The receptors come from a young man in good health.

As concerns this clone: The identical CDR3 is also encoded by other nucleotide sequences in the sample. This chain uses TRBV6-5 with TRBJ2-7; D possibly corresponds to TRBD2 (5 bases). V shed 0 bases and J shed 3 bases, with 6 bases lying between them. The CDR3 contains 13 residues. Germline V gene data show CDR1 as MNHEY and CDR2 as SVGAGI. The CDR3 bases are TGTGCCAGCAGTTACTCTGAGGGCTACGAGCAGTACTTC. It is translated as CASSYSEGYEQYF.

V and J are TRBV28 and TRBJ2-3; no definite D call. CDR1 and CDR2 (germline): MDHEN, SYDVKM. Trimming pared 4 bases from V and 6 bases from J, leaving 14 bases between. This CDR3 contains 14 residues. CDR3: CASSSRLWTDTQYF. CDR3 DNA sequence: TGTGCCAGCAGTTCCCGACTGTGGACGGATACGCAGTATTTT.

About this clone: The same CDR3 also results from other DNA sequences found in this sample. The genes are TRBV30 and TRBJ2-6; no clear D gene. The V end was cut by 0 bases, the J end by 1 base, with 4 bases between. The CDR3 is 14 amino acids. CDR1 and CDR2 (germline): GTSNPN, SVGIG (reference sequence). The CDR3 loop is CAWSVYSGANVLTF. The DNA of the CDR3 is TGTGCCTGGAGTGTATATTCTGGGGCCAACGTCCTGACTTTC.

CDR3 bases: TGCAGCGTAACGGGGGGGAGGGCTGAAGCTTTCTTT. The encoded protein is CSVTGGRAEAFF. This rearrangement joins TRBV29-1 to TRBJ1-1; D might be TRBD1 (5 bases). This CDR3 region has 12 residues. V was cut by 6 bases and J by 6 bases, with 14 bases left in between. Germline CDR1 and CDR2: SQVTM and ANQGSEA.

The DNA of the CDR3 is TGTGCCAGCAGCTTGGTTCTAATTGAGCCATACTCCTATAATTCACCCCTCCACTTT. Its protein is CASSLVLIEPYSYNSPLHF. The V and J genes are TRBV5-8 and TRBJ1-6; no firm D call. Germline V gene data show CDR1 as SGHTS and CDR2 as YDEGEE. V was pared by 0 bases and J by 0 bases, with 16 bases between. CDR3 length: 19 amino acids.

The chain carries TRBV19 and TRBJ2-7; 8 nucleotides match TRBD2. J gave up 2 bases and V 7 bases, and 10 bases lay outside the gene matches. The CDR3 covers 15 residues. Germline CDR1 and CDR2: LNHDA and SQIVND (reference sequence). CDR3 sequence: CASTTKRGRPYEQYF. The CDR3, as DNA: TGTGCCAGTACCACAAAGCGGGGGAGGCCCTACGAGCAGTACTTC.

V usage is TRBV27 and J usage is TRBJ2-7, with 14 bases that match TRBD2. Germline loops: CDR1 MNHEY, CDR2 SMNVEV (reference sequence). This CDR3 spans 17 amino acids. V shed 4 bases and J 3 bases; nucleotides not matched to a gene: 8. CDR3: CASSSRLAGGHHYEQYF. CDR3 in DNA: TGTGCCAGCAGTTCCAGACTAGCGGGAGGGCATCACTACGAGCAGTACTTC.

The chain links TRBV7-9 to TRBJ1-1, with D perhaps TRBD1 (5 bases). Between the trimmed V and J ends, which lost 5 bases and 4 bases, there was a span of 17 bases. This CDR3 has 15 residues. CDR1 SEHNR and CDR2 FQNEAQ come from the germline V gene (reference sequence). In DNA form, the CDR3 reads TGTGCCAGCAGCCTACGTCAGGGAGAATTCACTGAAGCTTTCTTT. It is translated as CASSLRQGEFTEAFF.

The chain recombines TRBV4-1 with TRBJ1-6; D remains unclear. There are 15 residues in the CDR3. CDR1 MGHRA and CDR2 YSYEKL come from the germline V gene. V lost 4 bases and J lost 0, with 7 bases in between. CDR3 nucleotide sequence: TGCGCCAGCAGCCCTTTAAGCTCCTATAATTCACCCCTCCACTTT. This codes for CASSPLSSYNSPLHF.

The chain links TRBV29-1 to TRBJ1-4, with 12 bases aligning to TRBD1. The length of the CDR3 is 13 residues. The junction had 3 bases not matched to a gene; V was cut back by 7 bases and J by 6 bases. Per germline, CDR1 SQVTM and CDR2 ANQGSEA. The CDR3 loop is CSAGTGGYEKLFF. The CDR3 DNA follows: TGCAGCGCAGGGACAGGGGGCTATGAAAAACTGTTTTTT.

CDR3 sequence reads: CASSRDTLGYTF. CDR3 nucleotide sequence: TGTGCCAGTAGTCGGGACACTCTTGGCTACACCTTC. The chain couples TRBV19 to TRBJ1-2; D perhaps matches TRBD1 (6 bases). CDR1 and CDR2 from the germline V gene are LNHDA and SQIVND (reference sequence). The V and J ends lost 5 bases and 7 bases respectively, with 11 bases between them. The length of the CDR3 is 12 residues.

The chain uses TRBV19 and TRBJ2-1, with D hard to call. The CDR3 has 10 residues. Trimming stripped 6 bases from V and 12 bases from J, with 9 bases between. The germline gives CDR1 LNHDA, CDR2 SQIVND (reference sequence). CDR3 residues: CASSEIVQFF. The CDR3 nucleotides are TGTGCCAGTAGCGAGATTGTGCAGTTCTTC.

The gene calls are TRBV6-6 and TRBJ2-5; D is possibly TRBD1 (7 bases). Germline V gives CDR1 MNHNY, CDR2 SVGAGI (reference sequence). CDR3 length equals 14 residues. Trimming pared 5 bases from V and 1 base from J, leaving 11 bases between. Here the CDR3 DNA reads TGTGCCAGCAGTACCCAGGGGGGCCAAGAGACCCAGTACTTC. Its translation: CASSTQGGQETQYF.

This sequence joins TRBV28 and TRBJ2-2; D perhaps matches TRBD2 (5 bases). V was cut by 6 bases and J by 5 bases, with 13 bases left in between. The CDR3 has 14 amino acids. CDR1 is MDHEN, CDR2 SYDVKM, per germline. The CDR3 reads CASRSQGGTGELFF. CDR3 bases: TGTGCCAGCAGGTCCCAAGGAGGAACCGGGGAGCTGTTTTTT.

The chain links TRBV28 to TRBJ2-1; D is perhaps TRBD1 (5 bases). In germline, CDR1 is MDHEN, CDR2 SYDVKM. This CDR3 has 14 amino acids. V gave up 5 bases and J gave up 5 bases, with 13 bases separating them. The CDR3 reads CASSPDNMDNEQFF. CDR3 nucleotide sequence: TGTGCCAGCAGTCCGGACAATATGGACAATGAGCAGTTCTTC. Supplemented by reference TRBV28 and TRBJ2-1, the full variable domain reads DVKVTQSSRYLVKRTGEKVFLECVQDMDHENMFWYRQDPGLGLRLIYFSYDVKMKEKGDIPEGYSVSREKKERFSLILESASTNQTSMYLCASSPDNMDNEQFFGPGTRLTVL.

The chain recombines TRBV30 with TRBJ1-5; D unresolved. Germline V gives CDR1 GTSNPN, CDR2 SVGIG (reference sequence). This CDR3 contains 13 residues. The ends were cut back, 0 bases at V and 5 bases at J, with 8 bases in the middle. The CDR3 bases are TGTGCCTGGAGTGTCGTGGGCGATCAGCCCCAGCATTTT. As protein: CAWSVVGDQPQHF.

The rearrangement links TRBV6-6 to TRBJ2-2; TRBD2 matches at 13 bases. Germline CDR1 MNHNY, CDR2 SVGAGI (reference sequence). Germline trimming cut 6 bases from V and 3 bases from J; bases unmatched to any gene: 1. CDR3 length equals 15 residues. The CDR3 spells CASSGLAGDTGELFF. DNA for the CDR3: TGTGCCAGCAGCGGACTAGCGGGGGACACCGGGGAGCTGTTTTTT.

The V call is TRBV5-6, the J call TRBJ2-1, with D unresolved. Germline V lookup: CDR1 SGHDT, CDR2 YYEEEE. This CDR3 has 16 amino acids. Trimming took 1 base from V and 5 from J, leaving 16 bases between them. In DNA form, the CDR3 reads TGTGCCAGCAGCTTGCAGGCGACATATGCGAACAATGAGCAGTTCTTC. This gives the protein CASSLQATYANNEQFF.

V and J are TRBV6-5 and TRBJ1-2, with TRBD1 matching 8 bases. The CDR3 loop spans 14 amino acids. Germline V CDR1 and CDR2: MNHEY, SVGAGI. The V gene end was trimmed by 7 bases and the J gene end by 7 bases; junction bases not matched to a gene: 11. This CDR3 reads CASTTMGTGSGYTF. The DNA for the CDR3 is TGTGCCAGCACCACTATGGGGACAGGAAGTGGCTACACCTTC.

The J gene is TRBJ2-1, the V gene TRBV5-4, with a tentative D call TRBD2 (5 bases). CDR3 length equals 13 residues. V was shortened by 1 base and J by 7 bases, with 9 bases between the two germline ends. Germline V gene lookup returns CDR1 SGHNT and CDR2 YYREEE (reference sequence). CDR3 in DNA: TGTGCCAGCAGCTTGACGGAGCGGAATGAGCAGTTCTTC. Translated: CASSLTERNEQFF.

The CDR3 DNA reads as TGTGCCAGCAGTTTAGCTAGATTTGGCGGAAATGAGCAGTTCTTC. Protein sequence: CASSLARFGGNEQFF. The chain combines TRBV27 with TRBJ2-1, with no clear D. V lost 2 bases and J 7 bases, leaving 15 bases between the germline ends. The CDR3 contains 15 residues. Looked up from germline, CDR1 is MNHEY and CDR2 is SMNVEV (reference sequence).

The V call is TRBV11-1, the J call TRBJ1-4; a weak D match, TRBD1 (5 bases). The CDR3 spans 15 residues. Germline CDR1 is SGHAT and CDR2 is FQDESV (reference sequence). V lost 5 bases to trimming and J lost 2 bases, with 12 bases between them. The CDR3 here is CASSGGEETNEKLFF. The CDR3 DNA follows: TGTGCCAGCAGCGGAGGGGAGGAGACTAATGAAAAACTGTTTTTT.

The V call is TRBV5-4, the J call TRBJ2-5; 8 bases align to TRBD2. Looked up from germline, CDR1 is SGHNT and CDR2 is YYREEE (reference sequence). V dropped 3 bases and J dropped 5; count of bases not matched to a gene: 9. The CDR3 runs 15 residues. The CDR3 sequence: CASSWTTGGVETQYF. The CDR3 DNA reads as TGTGCCAGCAGCTGGACCACGGGGGGGGTTGAGACCCAGTACTTC.

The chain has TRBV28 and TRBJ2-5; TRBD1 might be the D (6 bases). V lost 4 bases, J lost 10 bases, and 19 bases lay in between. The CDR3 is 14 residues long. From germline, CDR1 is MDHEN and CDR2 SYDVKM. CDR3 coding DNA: TGTGCCAGCAGTTCCGACAGGACCAGGATAATCCAGTACTTC. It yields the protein CASSSDRTRIIQYF.

DNA for the CDR3: TGCGCCAGCAGCCAGGACGGCTACGAGCAGTACTTC. Its protein is CASSQDGYEQYF. This rearrangement joins TRBV5-1 to TRBJ2-7; D is unclear. V lost 4 bases and J 3 bases, leaving 8 bases between the germline ends. The CDR3 covers 12 residues. The germline V gene has CDR1 SGHRS and CDR2 YFSETQ. Full variable domain (outside the CDR3, taken from reference TRBV5-1 and TRBJ2-7): KAGVTQTPRYLIKTRGQQVTLSCSPISGHRSVSWYQQTPGQGLQFLFEYFSETQRNKGNFPGRFSGRQFSNSRSEMNVSTLELGDSALYLCASSQDGYEQYFGPGTRLTVT.

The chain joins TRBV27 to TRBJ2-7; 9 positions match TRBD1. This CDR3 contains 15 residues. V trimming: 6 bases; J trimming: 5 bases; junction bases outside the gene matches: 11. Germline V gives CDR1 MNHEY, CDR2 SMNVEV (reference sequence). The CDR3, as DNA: TGTGCCAGCAGACATACCGGGACAGGGAAGAACGAGCAGTACTTC. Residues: CASRHTGTGKNEQYF.

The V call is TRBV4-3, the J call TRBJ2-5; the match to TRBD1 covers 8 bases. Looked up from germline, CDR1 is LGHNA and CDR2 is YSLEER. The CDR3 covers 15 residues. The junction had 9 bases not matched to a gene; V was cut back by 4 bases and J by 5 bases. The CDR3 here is CASSPGTGIRETQYF. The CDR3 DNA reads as TGCGCCAGCAGCCCTGGGACAGGCATCAGGGAGACCCAGTACTTC.

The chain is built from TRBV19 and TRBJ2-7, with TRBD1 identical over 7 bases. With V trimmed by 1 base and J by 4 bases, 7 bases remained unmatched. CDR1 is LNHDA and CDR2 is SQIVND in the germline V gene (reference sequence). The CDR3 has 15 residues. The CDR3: CASSIGAGTVYEQYF. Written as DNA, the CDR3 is TGTGCCAGTAGTATAGGGGCAGGGACAGTATACGAGCAGTACTTC.

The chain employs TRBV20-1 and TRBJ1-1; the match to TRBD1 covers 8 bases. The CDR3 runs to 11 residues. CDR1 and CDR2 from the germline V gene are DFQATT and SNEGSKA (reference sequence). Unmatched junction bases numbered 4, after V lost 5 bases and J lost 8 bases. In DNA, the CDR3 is TGCAGTGCTGCACAGGGGGTAGAAGCTTTCTTT. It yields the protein CSAAQGVEAFF.

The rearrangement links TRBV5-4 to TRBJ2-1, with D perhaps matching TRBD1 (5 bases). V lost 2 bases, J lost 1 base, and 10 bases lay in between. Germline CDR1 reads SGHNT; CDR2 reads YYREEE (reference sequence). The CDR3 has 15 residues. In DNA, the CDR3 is TGTGCCAGCAGCTTAGGCCAGGGATCCTACAATGAGCAGTTCTTC. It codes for CASSLGQGSYNEQFF.

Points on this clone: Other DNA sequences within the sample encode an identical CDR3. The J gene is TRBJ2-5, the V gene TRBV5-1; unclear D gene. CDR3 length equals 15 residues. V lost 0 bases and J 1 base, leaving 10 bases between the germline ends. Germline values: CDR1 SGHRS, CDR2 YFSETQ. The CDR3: CASSLEGGLQETQYF. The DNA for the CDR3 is TGCGCCAGCAGCTTGGAGGGCGGCCTCCAAGAGACCCAGTACTTC.

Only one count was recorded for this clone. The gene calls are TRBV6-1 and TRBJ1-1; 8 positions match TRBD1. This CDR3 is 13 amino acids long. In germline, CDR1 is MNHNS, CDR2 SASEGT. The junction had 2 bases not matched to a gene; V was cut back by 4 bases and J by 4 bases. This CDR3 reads CASSAGGGTEAFF. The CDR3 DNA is TGTGCCAGCAGTGCAGGGGGCGGCACTGAAGCTTTCTTT.